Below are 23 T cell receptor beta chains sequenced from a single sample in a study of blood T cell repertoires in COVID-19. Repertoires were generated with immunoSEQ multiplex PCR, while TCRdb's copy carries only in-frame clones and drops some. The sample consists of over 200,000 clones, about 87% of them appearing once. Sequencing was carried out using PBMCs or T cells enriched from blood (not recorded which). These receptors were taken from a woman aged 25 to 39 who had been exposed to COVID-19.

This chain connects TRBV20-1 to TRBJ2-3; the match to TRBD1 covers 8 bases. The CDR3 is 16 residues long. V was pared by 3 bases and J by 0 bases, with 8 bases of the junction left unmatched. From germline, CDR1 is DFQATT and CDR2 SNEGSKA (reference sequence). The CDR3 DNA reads TGCAGTGCTAGTATCCCCGGGACAGGCAGCACAGATACGCAGTATTTT. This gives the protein CSASIPGTGSTDTQYF.

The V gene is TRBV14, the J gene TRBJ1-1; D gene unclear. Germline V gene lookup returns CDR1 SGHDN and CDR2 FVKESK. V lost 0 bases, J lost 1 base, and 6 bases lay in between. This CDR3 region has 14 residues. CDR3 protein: CASSQDSTNTEAFF. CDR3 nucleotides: TGTGCCAGCAGCCAAGACTCTACGAACACTGAAGCTTTCTTT.

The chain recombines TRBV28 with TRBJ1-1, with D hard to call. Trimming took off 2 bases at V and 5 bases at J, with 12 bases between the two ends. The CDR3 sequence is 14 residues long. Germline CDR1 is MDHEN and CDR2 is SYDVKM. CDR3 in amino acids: CASSLPTLGTEAFF. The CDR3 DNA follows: TGTGCCAGCAGTTTACCGACACTAGGGACTGAAGCTTTCTTT.

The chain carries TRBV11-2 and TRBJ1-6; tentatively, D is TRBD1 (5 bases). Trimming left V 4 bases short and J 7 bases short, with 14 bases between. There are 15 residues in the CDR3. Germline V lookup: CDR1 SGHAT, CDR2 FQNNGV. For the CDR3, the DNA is TGTGCCAGCAGCTCCTCGCAGGGAGGCAATTCACCCCTCCACTTT. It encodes CASSSSQGGNSPLHF.

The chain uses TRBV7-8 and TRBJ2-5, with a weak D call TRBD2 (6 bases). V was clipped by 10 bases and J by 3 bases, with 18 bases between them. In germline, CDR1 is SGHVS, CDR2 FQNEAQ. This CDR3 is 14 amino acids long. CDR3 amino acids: CATGGAGTEETQYF. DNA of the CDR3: TGTGCCACAGGTGGAGCAGGGACTGAAGAGACCCAGTACTTC.

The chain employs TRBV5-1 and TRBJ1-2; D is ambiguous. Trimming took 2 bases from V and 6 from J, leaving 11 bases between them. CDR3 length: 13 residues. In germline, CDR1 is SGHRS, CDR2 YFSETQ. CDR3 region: CASSLGERHGYTF. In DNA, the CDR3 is TGCGCCAGCAGCTTAGGCGAGAGGCATGGCTACACCTTC. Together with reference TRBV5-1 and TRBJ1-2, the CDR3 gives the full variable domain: KAGVTQTPRYLIKTRGQQVTLSCSPISGHRSVSWYQQTPGQGLQFLFEYFSETQRNKGNFPGRFSGRQFSNSRSEMNVSTLELGDSALYLCASSLGERHGYTFGSGTRLTVV.

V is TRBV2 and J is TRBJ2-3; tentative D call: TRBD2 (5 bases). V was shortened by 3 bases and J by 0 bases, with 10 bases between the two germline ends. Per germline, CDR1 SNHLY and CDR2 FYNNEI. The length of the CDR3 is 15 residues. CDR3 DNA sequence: TGTGCCAGCAGTGAGACGGGGTGGAGCACAGATACGCAGTATTTT. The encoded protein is CASSETGWSTDTQYF.

This chain's CDR3 is CASSYGLQETQYF. The CDR3 coding sequence is TGTGCCAGCAGTTACGGCCTCCAAGAGACCCAGTACTTC. This chain uses TRBV6-5 with TRBJ2-5; D uncertain. Germline CDR1 MNHEY, CDR2 SVGAGI. The CDR3 extends over 13 amino acids. V gave up 2 bases and J gave up 1 base, with 5 bases separating them.

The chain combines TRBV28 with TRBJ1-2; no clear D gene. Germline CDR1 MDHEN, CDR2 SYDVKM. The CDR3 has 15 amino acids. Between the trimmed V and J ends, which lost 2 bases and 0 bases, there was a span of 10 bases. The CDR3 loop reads CASSLGQVANYGYTF. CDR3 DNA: TGTGCCAGCAGTTTAGGTCAGGTAGCTAACTATGGCTACACCTTC.

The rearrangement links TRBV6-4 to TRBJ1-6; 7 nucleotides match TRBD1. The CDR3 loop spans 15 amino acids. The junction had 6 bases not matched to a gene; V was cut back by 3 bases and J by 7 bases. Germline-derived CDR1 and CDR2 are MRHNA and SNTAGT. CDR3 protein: CASSEWGTANSPLHF. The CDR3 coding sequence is TGTGCCAGCAGTGAATGGGGGACAGCGAATTCACCCCTCCACTTT.

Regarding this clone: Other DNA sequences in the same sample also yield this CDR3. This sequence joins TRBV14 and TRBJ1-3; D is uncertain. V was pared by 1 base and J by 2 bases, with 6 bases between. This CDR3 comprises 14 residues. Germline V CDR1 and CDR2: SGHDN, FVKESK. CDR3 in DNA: TGTGCCAGCAGCCAAGTCCGGGCTGGAAACACCATATATTTT. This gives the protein CASSQVRAGNTIYF.

CDR3 protein: CASSNSGEAFF. CDR3 DNA: TGCGCCAGCAGCAACAGTGGAGAAGCTTTCTTT. V is TRBV5-1 and J is TRBJ1-1; D is unresolved. The ends were cut back, 4 bases at V and 8 bases at J, with 9 bases in the middle. Looked up from germline, CDR1 is SGHRS and CDR2 is YFSETQ. The CDR3 contains 11 residues.

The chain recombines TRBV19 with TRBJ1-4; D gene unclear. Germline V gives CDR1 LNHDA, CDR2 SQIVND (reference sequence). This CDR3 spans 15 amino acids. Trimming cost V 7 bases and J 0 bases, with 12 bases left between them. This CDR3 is CASNDDWTTNEKLFF. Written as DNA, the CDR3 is TGTGCCAGTAACGATGACTGGACAACTAATGAAAAACTGTTTTTT. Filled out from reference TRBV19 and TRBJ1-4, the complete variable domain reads DGGITQSPKYLFRKEGQNVTLSCEQNLNHDAMYWYRQDPGQGLRLIYYSQIVNDFQKGDIAEGYSVSREKKESFPLTVTSAQKNPTAFYLCASNDDWTTNEKLFFGSGTQLSVL.

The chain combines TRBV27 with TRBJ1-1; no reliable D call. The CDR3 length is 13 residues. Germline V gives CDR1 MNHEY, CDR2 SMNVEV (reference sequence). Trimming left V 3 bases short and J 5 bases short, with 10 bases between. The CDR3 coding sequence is TGTGCCAGCAGTTTTTACAGAGGGACTGAAGCTTTCTTT. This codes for CASSFYRGTEAFF.

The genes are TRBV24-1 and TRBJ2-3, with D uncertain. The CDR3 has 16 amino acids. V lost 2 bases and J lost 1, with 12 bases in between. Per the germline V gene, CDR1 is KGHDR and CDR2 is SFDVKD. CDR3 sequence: CATSDSLSRGTDTQYF. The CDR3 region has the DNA TGTGCCACCAGTGATTCCCTGTCTCGGGGCACAGATACGCAGTATTTT.

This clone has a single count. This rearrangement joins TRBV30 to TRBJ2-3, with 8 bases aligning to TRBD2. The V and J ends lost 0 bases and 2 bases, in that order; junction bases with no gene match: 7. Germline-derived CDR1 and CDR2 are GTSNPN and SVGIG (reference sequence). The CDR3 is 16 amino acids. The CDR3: CAWSVLGSGITDTQYF. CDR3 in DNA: TGTGCCTGGAGTGTACTTGGTAGCGGGATCACAGATACGCAGTATTTT.

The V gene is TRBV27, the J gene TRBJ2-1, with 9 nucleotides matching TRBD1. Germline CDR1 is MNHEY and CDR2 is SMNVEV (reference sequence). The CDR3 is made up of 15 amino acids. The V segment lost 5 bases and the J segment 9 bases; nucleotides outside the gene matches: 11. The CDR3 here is CASSLYRGHLSEQFF. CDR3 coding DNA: TGTGCCAGCAGTCTCTACAGGGGGCACCTCAGTGAGCAGTTCTTC.

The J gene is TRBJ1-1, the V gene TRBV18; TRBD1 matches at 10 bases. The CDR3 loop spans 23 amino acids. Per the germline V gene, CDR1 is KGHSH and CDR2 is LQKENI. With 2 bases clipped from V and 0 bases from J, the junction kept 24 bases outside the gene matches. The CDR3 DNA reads TGTGCCAGCTCACCAGTGCCACTAACTTCGGACAGGGGGAGGACTTTGTTGAACACTGAAGCTTTCTTT. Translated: CASSPVPLTSDRGRTLLNTEAFF.

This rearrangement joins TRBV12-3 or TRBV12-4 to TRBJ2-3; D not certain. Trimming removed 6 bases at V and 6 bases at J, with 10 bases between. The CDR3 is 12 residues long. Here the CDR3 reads CASSQDFDTQYF. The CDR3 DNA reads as TGTGCCAGCAGCCAGGATTTCGATACGCAGTATTTT.

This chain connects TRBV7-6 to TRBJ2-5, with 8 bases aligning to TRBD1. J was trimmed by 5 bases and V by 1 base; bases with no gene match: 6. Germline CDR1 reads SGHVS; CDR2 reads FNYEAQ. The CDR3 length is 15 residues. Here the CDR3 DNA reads TGTGCCAGCAGCTTAGTATCAGGGGGCGGGGAGACCCAGTACTTC. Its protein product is CASSLVSGGGETQYF.

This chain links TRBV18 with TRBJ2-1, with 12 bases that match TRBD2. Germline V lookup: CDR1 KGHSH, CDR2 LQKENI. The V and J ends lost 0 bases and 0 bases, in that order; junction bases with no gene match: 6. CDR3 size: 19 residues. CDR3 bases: TGTGCCAGCTCACCACCGTGGACTAGCGGGATATCCTCCTACAATGAGCAGTTCTTC. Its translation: CASSPPWTSGISSYNEQFF.

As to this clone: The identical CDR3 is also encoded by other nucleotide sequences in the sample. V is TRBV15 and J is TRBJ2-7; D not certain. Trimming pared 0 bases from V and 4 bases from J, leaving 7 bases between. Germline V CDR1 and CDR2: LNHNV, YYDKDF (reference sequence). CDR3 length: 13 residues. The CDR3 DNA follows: TGTGCCACCAGCAGAGATAGTGGTTACGAGCAGTACTTC. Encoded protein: CATSRDSGYEQYF.

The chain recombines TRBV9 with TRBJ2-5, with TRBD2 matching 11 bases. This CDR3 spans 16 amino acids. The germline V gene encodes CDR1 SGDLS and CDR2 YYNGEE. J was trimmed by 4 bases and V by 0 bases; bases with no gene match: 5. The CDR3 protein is CASSVGELAGGETQYF. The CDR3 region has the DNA TGTGCCAGCAGCGTAGGAGAGCTAGCGGGAGGAGAGACCCAGTACTTC.